A single sample is the source of the 25 T cell receptor beta chains below, sequenced in a study of CD8+ T cells in alopecia areata. Treatment meaning: oral pan-JAK inhibitor, 5-10 mg twice daily. It was cDNA, reverse transcribed from extracted RNA, that served as the sequencing template. Here immunoSEQ multiplex PCR was the method, and the copy in TCRdb shows in-frame clones only, minus some. Here the sample spans 200,000 or so clones, about two fifths being singletons. Here the sequenced sample was CD4+ T cells sorted from blood, taken between weeks 30 and 35, from a patient treated with tofacitinib. The receptor set was obtained from a human donor with alopecia areata.

The chain links TRBV9 to TRBJ1-1, with unresolved D. This CDR3 comprises 13 residues. CDR1 and CDR2 (germline): SGDLS, YYNGEE. V was cut by 0 bases and J by 1 base, with 4 bases left in between. The CDR3 region is CASSVDGNTEAFF. As DNA, the CDR3 is TGTGCCAGCAGCGTAGACGGGAACACTGAAGCTTTCTTT.

The rearrangement uses TRBV30 and TRBJ2-1, with D perhaps given as TRBD1 or TRBD2 (5 bases each). The CDR3 is made up of 18 amino acids. The ends were cut back, 1 base at V and 8 bases at J, with 27 bases in the middle. The germline V gene encodes CDR1 GTSNPN and CDR2 SVGIG (reference sequence). The CDR3 protein is CAWSGGIVYKIKMYEQFF. As DNA, the CDR3 is TGTGCCTGGAGTGGGGGGATCGTGTACAAAATAAAAATGTATGAGCAGTTCTTC.

The chain carries TRBV7-9 and TRBJ2-5; D remains unclear. With 2 bases removed from V and 1 base from J, the gap between germline ends came to 17 bases. This CDR3 has 17 amino acids. The germline V gene encodes CDR1 SEHNR and CDR2 FQNEAQ (reference sequence). The CDR3 sequence: CASSLYPRKPFQETQYF. The DNA for the CDR3 is TGTGCCAGCAGCTTATATCCCAGGAAACCCTTCCAAGAGACCCAGTACTTC.

The rearrangement uses TRBV9 and TRBJ2-7; no reliable D call. V shed 3 bases and J shed 2 bases, with 18 bases lying between them. Germline values: CDR1 SGDLS, CDR2 YYNGEE. This CDR3 is built from 16 residues. The DNA of the CDR3 is TGTGCCAGCAGCGACTTGATAGATGGGCCTACCTACGAGCAGTACTTC. It encodes CASSDLIDGPTYEQYF.

Points on this clone: Other DNA sequences in this sample translate to the same CDR3. The chain employs TRBV6-5 and TRBJ2-6, with unresolved D. The V gene's germline CDR1 is MNHEY and CDR2 SVGAGI. Trimming removed 0 bases from V and 0 bases from J, with 6 bases in between. CDR3 size: 16 residues. CDR3 region: CASSYSGYSGANVLTF. The CDR3, as DNA: TGTGCCAGCAGTTACTCAGGATACTCTGGGGCCAACGTCCTGACTTTC.

The chain has TRBV5-1 and TRBJ1-1; D uncertain. The CDR3 length is 15 residues. The germline CDR1 and CDR2 sequences are SGHRS and YFSETQ. The V gene lost 0 bases and the J gene lost 1 base, with 10 bases spanning the gap. The CDR3 region is CASSLDASPNTEAFF. CDR3 nucleotide sequence: TGCGCCAGCAGCTTGGATGCATCTCCGAACACTGAAGCTTTCTTT.

This clone was recorded once. The chain joins TRBV6-6 to TRBJ1-2; D gene unclear. Trimming cost V 6 bases and J 3 bases, with 11 bases left between them. This CDR3 contains 13 residues. The germline gives CDR1 MNHNY, CDR2 SVGAGI (reference sequence). CDR3 sequence (DNA): TGTGCCAGCAGCCCCGGCAGCGACTATGGCTACACCTTC. Protein sequence: CASSPGSDYGYTF.

In its sample, this clone was seen a few times. The genes are TRBV28 and TRBJ1-2; no reliable D call. This CDR3 spans 11 amino acids. Trimming took off 8 bases at V and 1 base at J, with 5 bases between the two ends. From germline, CDR1 is MDHEN and CDR2 SYDVKM. This chain's CDR3 is CASEGNYGYTF. In DNA form, the CDR3 reads TGTGCCAGCGAGGGTAACTATGGCTACACCTTC.

This rearrangement joins TRBV27 to TRBJ1-2; unclear D gene. The V end was cut by 6 bases, the J end by 1 base, with 9 bases between. Per germline, CDR1 MNHEY and CDR2 SMNVEV (reference sequence). The length of the CDR3 is 13 residues. The CDR3 sequence is CASRKRDNYGYTF. In DNA form, the CDR3 reads TGTGCCAGCAGGAAACGAGATAACTATGGCTACACCTTC.

This clone occurred a few times. CDR3 DNA sequence: TGTGCCTGGAGGAGGGGACAGTCCTACGAGCAGTACTTC. Protein product: CAWRRGQSYEQYF. The chain recombines TRBV30 with TRBJ2-7; 7 nucleotides match TRBD1. V shed 3 bases and J 1 base; nucleotides not matched to a gene: 3. Germline V gene lookup returns CDR1 GTSNPN and CDR2 SVGIG (reference sequence). The length of the CDR3 is 13 residues.

Details on this clone: Other DNA sequences of this sample code for an identical CDR3. This chain links TRBV11-1 with TRBJ1-1; D is uncertain. The CDR3 has 13 amino acids. V lost 9 bases to trimming and J lost 1 base, with 12 bases between them. The V gene's germline CDR1 is SGHAT and CDR2 FQDESV (reference sequence). Written as DNA, the CDR3 is TGTGCCAGTAGCATCCGACAGAACACTGAAGCTTTCTTT. As protein: CASSIRQNTEAFF.

The rearrangement joins TRBV4-1 to TRBJ2-3; D not resolved. This CDR3 spans 15 amino acids. Germline V gene lookup returns CDR1 MGHRA and CDR2 YSYEKL. V was pared by 8 bases and J by 1 base, with 16 bases between. DNA of the CDR3: TGCGCCAGCCAAGGACCAGCAGTAGGCACAGATACGCAGTATTTT. It codes for CASQGPAVGTDTQYF.

This clone was seen a handful of times. The genes are TRBV7-2 and TRBJ2-1; TRBD1 agrees at 8 bases. Germline V gene data show CDR1 as SGHTA and CDR2 as FQGNSA. Losses at the gene ends were 4 bases for V and 4 bases for J; bases not matched to a gene: 6. The CDR3 consists of 15 residues. CDR3 sequence reads: CASSYGTGLYNEQFF. CDR3 coding DNA: TGTGCCAGCAGCTACGGGACAGGTTTGTACAATGAGCAGTTCTTC.

The chain is built from TRBV5-1 and TRBJ1-4, with 7 bases fitting TRBD1. The V gene's germline CDR1 is SGHRS and CDR2 YFSETQ. CDR3 length: 15 residues. Trimming cost V 1 base and J 4 bases; bases outside gene matches: 4. The CDR3 sequence is CASSLSGQDNEKLFF. Written as DNA, the CDR3 is TGCGCCAGCAGCTTGTCTGGACAGGATAATGAAAAACTGTTTTTT.

The CDR3 region is CASSESGSYEQYF. CDR3 DNA: TGCGCCAGCAGTGAGTCGGGCTCCTACGAGCAGTACTTC. The gene calls are TRBV10-1 and TRBJ2-7; D gene ambiguous. Trimming left V 0 bases short and J 0 bases short, with 3 bases between. Per germline, CDR1 WNHNN and CDR2 SYGVQD (reference sequence). This CDR3 comprises 13 residues.

The rearrangement joins TRBV5-1 to TRBJ2-3; tentatively, D is TRBD2 (6 bases). From germline, CDR1 is SGHRS and CDR2 YFSETQ. The CDR3 totals 14 residues. With 6 bases removed from V and 7 bases from J, the gap between germline ends came to 18 bases. The CDR3 bases are TGCGCCAGCACCCCTCGGGGACTCACGAATACGCAGTATTTT. It codes for CASTPRGLTNTQYF.

This chain connects TRBV7-9 to TRBJ2-1; 8 bases align to TRBD2. V shed 0 bases and J 3 bases; nucleotides not matched to a gene: 1. The germline gives CDR1 SEHNR, CDR2 FQNEAQ (reference sequence). The CDR3 sequence is 15 residues long. The CDR3 DNA reads as TGTGCCAGCAGCTTAGCTAGCGGGGTCTACAATGAGCAGTTCTTC. This translates into CASSLASGVYNEQFF.

The chain employs TRBV5-6 and TRBJ1-2; D possibly corresponds to TRBD1 (5 bases). Germline assignment: CDR1 SGHDT and CDR2 YYEEEE. The CDR3 covers 11 residues. Deletions cut 7 bases from V and 8 bases from J, with 12 bases between. The CDR3 coding sequence is TGTGCCAGCTCCGGGAGGGGAGGCTACACCTTC. This translates into CASSGRGGYTF.

J is TRBJ1-1 and V is TRBV12-5; D is uncertain. This CDR3 spans 12 amino acids. With 1 base removed from V and 3 bases from J, the gap between germline ends came to 3 bases. Germline V gene sequence: CDR1 LGHNT, CDR2 FRNRAP. The CDR3 bases are TGTGCTAGTGGTTTGGAGGACACTGAAGCTTTCTTT. Translated: CASGLEDTEAFF.

In its sample, this clone was seen a few times. V gene TRBV5-6 combines with J gene TRBJ1-2; D is ambiguous. Looked up from germline, CDR1 is SGHDT and CDR2 is YYEEEE. The CDR3 runs 13 residues. Trimming shortened V by 5 bases and J by 4 bases, and 12 bases separated the two germline ends. The CDR3 DNA sequence: TGTGCCAGCAGGCGGCGGGAAGGCTATGGCTACACCTTC. Translation: CASRRREGYGYTF.

The V call is TRBV5-1, the J call TRBJ2-2; TRBD2 is a possible D gene (6 bases). The CDR3 contains 16 residues. V shed 2 bases and J shed 0 bases, with 11 bases lying between them. CDR1 is SGHRS, CDR2 YFSETQ, per germline. The CDR3 region has the DNA TGCGCCAGCAGCTTTACCGGGACTCCGAACACCGGGGAGCTGTTTTTT. Translation: CASSFTGTPNTGELFF.

Only one count was recorded for this clone. The rearrangement uses TRBV11-2 and TRBJ1-2; D gene uncertain. The CDR3 length is 12 residues. V was pared by 2 bases and J by 6 bases, with 7 bases between. From germline, CDR1 is SGHAT and CDR2 FQNNGV. In DNA form, the CDR3 reads TGTGCCAGCAGCTTACAAGGTGATGGCTACACCTTC. Protein sequence: CASSLQGDGYTF. The full variable domain, in which reference TRBV11-2 and TRBJ1-2 provide the parts outside the CDR3, is EAGVAQSPRYKIIEKRQSVAFWCNPISGHATLYWYQQILGQGPKLLIQFQNNGVVDDSQLPKDRFSAERLKGVDSTLKIQPAKLEDSAVYLCASSLQGDGYTFGSGTRLTVV.

On this clone: With a much larger clone just one base away, this may be a read error. The genes are TRBV7-2 and TRBJ1-1; weak D call: TRBD1 (5 bases). Germline V gene lookup returns CDR1 SGHTA and CDR2 FQGNSA. CDR3 length: 13 amino acids. The ends were cut back, 2 bases at V and 1 base at J, with 5 bases in the middle. Here the CDR3 DNA reads TGTGCCAGCAGCTTACAGGGGAACACTGAAGCTTTCTTT. Translating it yields CASSLQGNTEAFF.

This clone appeared a few times. This chain links TRBV5-4 with TRBJ2-1; no reliable D call. Germline CDR1 and CDR2: SGHNT and YYREEE (reference sequence). This CDR3 has 13 amino acids. V was clipped by 0 bases and J by 6 bases, with 7 bases between them. CDR3 in DNA: TGTGCCAGCAGCTTGGCCAGCAGCAATGAGCAGTTCTTC. Amino acids: CASSLASSNEQFF.

This chain joins TRBV5-1 and TRBJ1-2; no clear D. The CDR3 contains 13 residues. Trimming removed 4 bases from V and 4 bases from J, with 11 bases in between. The germline CDR1 and CDR2 sequences are SGHRS and YFSETQ. CDR3 in amino acids: CASSLDGLYGYTF. The CDR3 DNA is TGCGCCAGCAGCCTGGACGGTCTCTATGGCTACACCTTC.